Listed here are 9 T cell receptor beta chains from one sample, sequenced in a study of blood T cell repertoires in COVID-19. Profiled with immunoSEQ multiplex PCR; TCRdb holds only in-frame clones, not every one. The profile shows approximately 190,000 clones, 75% to 90% of them singletons. Specimen: peripheral blood. Receptors originate from a man aged 55 to 70 with acute or convalescent COVID-19.

The chain is built from TRBV5-4 and TRBJ2-7; the match to TRBD1 covers 7 bases. V dropped 4 bases and J dropped 0; count of bases not matched to a gene: 4. CDR3 length: 14 amino acids. Looked up from germline, CDR1 is SGHNT and CDR2 is YYREEE (reference sequence). CDR3 sequence reads: CASSPTGHSYEQYF. The CDR3 bases are TGTGCCAGCAGCCCGACAGGGCACTCCTACGAGCAGTACTTC.

This chain uses TRBV19 with TRBJ2-5, with 9 bases matching TRBD2. This CDR3 spans 15 amino acids. Germline V CDR1 and CDR2: LNHDA, SQIVND (reference sequence). Trimming removed 3 bases from V and 5 bases from J; junction bases left unmatched: 7. DNA for the CDR3: TGTGCCAGTAGTATGACGCAGCGGGAGGTGGAGACCCAGTACTTC. This translates into CASSMTQREVETQYF.

The rearrangement links TRBV7-8 to TRBJ1-3; 7 bases are shared with TRBD1. CDR3 length equals 15 residues. Germline V CDR1 and CDR2: SGHVS, FQNEAQ. Germline trimming cut 5 bases from V and 4 bases from J; bases unmatched to any gene: 8. In nucleotides, the CDR3 is TGTGCCAGCAGCCCTGGAGGGACAGCCGGAAACACCATATATTTT. It specifies CASSPGGTAGNTIYF.

The chain is built from TRBV5-1 and TRBJ2-7, with D maybe TRBD2 (5 bases). V lost 1 base, J lost 2 bases, and 10 bases lay in between. The CDR3 covers 14 residues. Per germline, CDR1 SGHRS and CDR2 YFSETQ. The CDR3 is CASSLFPGTYEQYF. In DNA form, the CDR3 reads TGCGCCAGCAGCTTGTTTCCGGGAACCTACGAGCAGTACTTC. Supplemented by reference TRBV5-1 and TRBJ2-7, the full variable domain reads KAGVTQTPRYLIKTRGQQVTLSCSPISGHRSVSWYQQTPGQGLQFLFEYFSETQRNKGNFPGRFSGRQFSNSRSEMNVSTLELGDSALYLCASSLFPGTYEQYFGPGTRLTVT.

The rearrangement uses TRBV5-1 and TRBJ2-4, with a possible D match to TRBD1 (8 bases). The germline V and J ends were trimmed by 0 bases and 8 bases, with 18 bases remaining between them. The CDR3 spans 16 residues. Germline CDR1 is SGHRS and CDR2 is YFSETQ. The CDR3 loop is CASSLATTGGGDIQYF. DNA for the CDR3: TGCGCCAGCAGCTTGGCCACCACAGGGGGGGGAGACATTCAGTACTTC.

The chain carries TRBV10-3 and TRBJ2-3; 9 bases match TRBD2. Unmatched junction bases numbered 5, after V lost 6 bases and J lost 4 bases. The CDR3 covers 14 residues. Germline V CDR1 and CDR2: ENHRY, SYGVKD. The CDR3 DNA reads as TGTGCCATCAGGAAAGCGGGAGGTCCAGATACGCAGTATTTT. As protein: CAIRKAGGPDTQYF.

DNA for the CDR3: TGTGCCAGCAGCTTAGCGCGTGGACAGATCTCTGGAAACACCATATATTTT. Amino acids: CASSLARGQISGNTIYF. This rearrangement joins TRBV7-2 to TRBJ1-3; the D gene is possibly TRBD1 (6 bases). The CDR3 covers 17 residues. V shed 0 bases and J shed 0 bases, with 12 bases lying between them. The germline CDR1 and CDR2 sequences are SGHTA and FQGNSA.

This chain uses TRBV9 with TRBJ2-1, with 7 bases identical to TRBD2. Germline trimming cut 0 bases from V and 9 bases from J; bases unmatched to any gene: 15. Germline assignment: CDR1 SGDLS and CDR2 YYNGEE. The CDR3 covers 17 residues. CDR3 sequence reads: CASSVAPGGGTGTEQFF. DNA of the CDR3: TGTGCCAGCAGCGTAGCTCCTGGGGGAGGGACGGGCACTGAGCAGTTCTTC. Looking up the rest from reference TRBV9 and TRBJ2-1 gives the full variable domain: DSGVTQTPKHLITATGQRVTLRCSPRSGDLSVYWYQQSLDQGLQFLIQYYNGEERAKGNILERFSAQQFPDLHSELNLSSLELGDSALYFCASSVAPGGGTGTEQFFGPGTRLTVL.

The V call is TRBV4-2, the J call TRBJ2-7; D may be TRBD2 (6 bases). The CDR3 length is 14 residues. Trimming took off 1 base at V and 3 bases at J, with 10 bases between the two ends. The V gene's germline CDR1 is LGHNA and CDR2 YNFKEQ. The CDR3 spells CASSQGDSFYEQYF. The CDR3 nucleotides read TGTGCCAGCAGCCAAGGGGACTCGTTCTACGAGCAGTACTTC.